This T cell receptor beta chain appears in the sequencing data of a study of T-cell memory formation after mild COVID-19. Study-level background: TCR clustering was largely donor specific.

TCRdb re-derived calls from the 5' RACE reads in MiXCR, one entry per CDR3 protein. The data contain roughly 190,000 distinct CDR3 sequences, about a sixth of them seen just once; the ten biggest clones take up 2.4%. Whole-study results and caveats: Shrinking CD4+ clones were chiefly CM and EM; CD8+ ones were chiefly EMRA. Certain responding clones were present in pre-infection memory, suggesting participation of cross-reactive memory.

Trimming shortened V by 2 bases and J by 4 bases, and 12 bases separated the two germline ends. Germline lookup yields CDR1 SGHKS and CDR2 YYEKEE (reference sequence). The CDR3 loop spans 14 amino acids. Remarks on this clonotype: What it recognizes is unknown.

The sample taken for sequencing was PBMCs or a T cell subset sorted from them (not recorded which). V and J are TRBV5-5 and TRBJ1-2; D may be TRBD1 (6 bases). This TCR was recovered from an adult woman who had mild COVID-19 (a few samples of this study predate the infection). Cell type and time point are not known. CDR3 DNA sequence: TGTGCCAGCAGCTTAGGACAGCCATCCTATGGCTACACCTTC. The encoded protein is CASSLGQPSYGYTF.